Sequencing of this T cell receptor beta chain was carried out in a study of T cells after yellow fever vaccination. In the study overall: SMART-Seq v4 Ultra Low Input served to prepare low-cell-number fractions.

Study results and caveats: Among primary-vaccination clones, most reappeared after the booster, at around 97% for CD4 and more than 85% for CD8.

Remarks on this clonotype: Its antigen is currently unknown.

Researchers made TCR cDNA using 5'RACE template switching, and this step added a universal primer site and UMIs. TCRdb called the 5' RACE reads again in MiXCR, with one record for every CDR3 protein. The repertoire holds about 260,000 distinct CDR3 sequences, with 10% to 15% as singletons. Per germline, CDR1 WSHSY and CDR2 SAAADI. V gave up 7 bases and J gave up 7 bases; unmatched junction bases: 6. The CDR3 sequence is 14 residues long. The chain couples TRBV10-2 to TRBJ2-2, with 10 positions matching TRBD1. Here the sequenced sample was CD4+ T cells sorted from PBMCs, taken 45 days after the yellow fever booster vaccination. The TCR was taken from a man between 25 and 39 years old who received the YFV17D yellow fever vaccine. Written as DNA, the CDR3 is TGCGCCAGCAATAGACAGGGGGCTGGCGGGGAGCTGTTTTTT. Encoded protein: CASNRQGAGGELFF.